Listed here are 20 T cell receptor beta chains from one sample, sequenced in a study of lymphopenia after photon versus proton radiotherapy. The repertoire was sequenced with immunoSEQ multiplex PCR; TCRdb's copy has only in-frame clones and lacks some. Here the sample spans roughly 30,000 clones, roughly 87% being singletons. The sequencing used peripheral blood, collected from a patient treated with proton-based radiotherapy. These receptors came from a woman between 55 and 75 years old with cholangiocarcinoma. Some clones in this sample may be carry-over from other donors' samples.

J is TRBJ2-2 and V is TRBV18; no reliable D call. The germline gives CDR1 KGHSH, CDR2 LQKENI. The CDR3 loop spans 16 amino acids. Trimming cost V 2 bases and J 1 base, with 11 bases left between them. The CDR3 reads CASSPEDSLNTGELFF. The DNA for the CDR3 is TGTGCCAGCTCACCAGAGGATAGTTTGAACACCGGGGAGCTGTTTTTT.

The chain employs TRBV6-1 and TRBJ2-3, with D uncertain. Germline V CDR1 and CDR2: MNHNS, SASEGT. The germline V and J ends were trimmed by 6 bases and 4 bases, with 17 bases remaining between them. This CDR3 is 15 amino acids long. The CDR3: CASRPWLRKADTQYF. CDR3 DNA sequence: TGTGCCAGCAGACCATGGTTGAGGAAGGCAGATACGCAGTATTTT.

The chain has TRBV6-6 and TRBJ1-5; 8 nucleotides line up with TRBD1. V lost 2 bases to trimming and J lost 6 bases; unmatched junction nucleotides: 3. The CDR3 spans 14 residues. Germline CDR1 and CDR2: MNHNY and SVGAGI (reference sequence). The CDR3: CASSYAGGGQPQHF. In DNA form, the CDR3 reads TGTGCCAGCAGTTACGCAGGGGGCGGTCAGCCCCAGCATTTT.

V usage is TRBV4-3 and J usage is TRBJ2-3; D is ambiguous. Germline assignment: CDR1 LGHNA and CDR2 YSLEER. The CDR3 runs 13 residues. Between the trimmed V and J ends, which lost 4 bases and 4 bases, there was a span of 9 bases. The CDR3 bases are TGCGCCAGCAGCCGAGTGATGGCAGATACGCAGTATTTT. It translates to CASSRVMADTQYF.

The chain employs TRBV2 and TRBJ2-2; the D gene is possibly TRBD2 (5 bases). Germline CDR1 SNHLY, CDR2 FYNNEI. CDR3 size: 14 residues. V lost 7 bases, J lost 4 bases, and 13 bases lay in between. The CDR3 reads CASKAFEGTGELFF. The CDR3 DNA follows: TGTGCCAGCAAGGCGTTTGAGGGCACCGGGGAGCTGTTTTTT.

About this clone itself: Other DNA sequences from this sample encode an identical CDR3 as well. CDR3 in amino acids: CASSPPDGYGYTF. CDR3 DNA sequence: TGTGCCAGCTCACCACCGGACGGCTATGGCTACACCTTC. The J gene is TRBJ1-2, the V gene TRBV18; D not certain. This CDR3 has 13 residues. The ends were cut back, 0 bases at V and 4 bases at J, with 6 bases in the middle. Germline CDR1 KGHSH, CDR2 LQKENI.

The J gene is TRBJ2-7, the V gene TRBV27; D might be TRBD2 (6 bases). Germline CDR1 MNHEY, CDR2 SMNVEV (reference sequence). Trimming took off 4 bases at V and 3 bases at J, with 16 bases between the two ends. This CDR3 has 15 amino acids. The CDR3, as DNA: TGTGCCAGCAGTTCCCGTGGGCAGGGACTCTACGAGCAGTACTTC. This translates into CASSSRGQGLYEQYF.

This rearrangement joins TRBV19 to TRBJ1-1, with D unresolved. Germline CDR1 and CDR2: LNHDA and SQIVND (reference sequence). V was cut by 4 bases and J by 4 bases, with 1 base left in between. The CDR3 spans 10 residues. CDR3 bases: TGTGCCAGTAGTAGCACTGAAGCTTTCTTT. Residues: CASSSTEAFF.

This clone was seen a few times. The V call is TRBV7-9, the J call TRBJ2-1; D possibly corresponds to TRBD2 (5 bases). V dropped 8 bases and J dropped 6 bases, with 11 bases sitting between them. CDR1 is SEHNR and CDR2 is FQNEAQ in the germline V gene (reference sequence). The CDR3 is made up of 12 amino acids. CDR3 loop: CASGLASNEQFF. Written as DNA, the CDR3 is TGTGCCAGCGGCCTAGCCTCCAATGAGCAGTTCTTC. Looking up the rest from reference TRBV7-9 and TRBJ2-1 gives the full variable domain: DTGVSQNPRHKITKRGQNVTFRCDPISEHNRLYWYRQTLGQGPEFLTYFQNEAQLEKSRLLSDRFSAERPKGSFSTLEIQRTEQGDSAMYLCASGLASNEQFFGPGTRLTVL.

V is TRBV6-1 and J is TRBJ2-3; D is ambiguous. This CDR3 spans 16 amino acids. Germline lookup yields CDR1 MNHNS and CDR2 SASEGT. V gave up 4 bases and J gave up 0 bases, with 14 bases separating them. The CDR3 DNA sequence: TGTGCCAGCAGTGTACAGTCTTTTGGGAGCACAGATACGCAGTATTTT. Protein product: CASSVQSFGSTDTQYF.

The chain combines TRBV20-1 with TRBJ2-3; no reliable D call. V lost 3 bases, J lost 4 bases, and 5 bases lay in between. The germline V gene encodes CDR1 DFQATT and CDR2 SNEGSKA (reference sequence). This CDR3 has 11 residues. CDR3 sequence reads: CSAREADTQYF. DNA of the CDR3: TGCAGTGCTAGGGAAGCAGATACGCAGTATTTT.

This clone was picked up one time. This sequence joins TRBV7-9 and TRBJ2-2, with 8 bases fitting TRBD1. The CDR3 is made up of 17 amino acids. V lost 3 bases to trimming and J lost 5 bases; unmatched junction nucleotides: 11. Germline values: CDR1 SEHNR, CDR2 FQNEAQ (reference sequence). The CDR3 nucleotides are TGTGCCAGCAGCTTCCCGACAGGGGCGAGGAATACCGGGGAGCTGTTTTTT. This codes for CASSFPTGARNTGELFF.

This clone was counted once. The chain couples TRBV19 to TRBJ2-1, with a tentative D call TRBD2 (7 bases). The CDR3 covers 13 residues. Germline V gene lookup returns CDR1 LNHDA and CDR2 SQIVND (reference sequence). The V end was cut by 3 bases, the J end by 8 bases, with 11 bases between. The CDR3 loop is CASSIWGGDEQFF. The CDR3 nucleotides read TGTGCCAGTAGTATTTGGGGGGGCGATGAGCAGTTCTTC. The full variable domain, rest sourced from reference TRBV19 and TRBJ2-1, is DGGITQSPKYLFRKEGQNVTLSCEQNLNHDAMYWYRQDPGQGLRLIYYSQIVNDFQKGDIAEGYSVSREKKESFPLTVTSAQKNPTAFYLCASSIWGGDEQFFGPGTRLTVL.

V and J are TRBV2 and TRBJ1-1; TRBD1 matches at 10 bases. The ends lost 4 bases at V and 0 bases at J; junction bases unmatched: 8. CDR3 size: 17 residues. Germline CDR1 is SNHLY and CDR2 is FYNNEI. CDR3 bases: TGTGCCAGCAGTGGACAGGGGGCCCGAAGATTGAACACTGAAGCTTTCTTT. This sequence encodes CASSGQGARRLNTEAFF.

The chain uses TRBV7-2 and TRBJ2-1; D gene uncertain. Looked up from germline, CDR1 is SGHTA and CDR2 is FQGNSA. The CDR3 loop spans 11 amino acids. The V and J ends lost 5 bases and 4 bases respectively, with 3 bases between them. The CDR3: CASSPYNEQFF. CDR3 DNA sequence: TGTGCCAGCAGCCCATACAATGAGCAGTTCTTC.

This chain uses TRBV4-3 with TRBJ1-2, with D maybe TRBD1 (5 bases). Germline V gene lookup returns CDR1 LGHNA and CDR2 YSLEER. Trimming took off 4 bases at V and 5 bases at J, with 8 bases between the two ends. This CDR3 comprises 12 residues. The DNA of the CDR3 is TGCGCCAGCAGCCGGGACTTTTATGGCTACACCTTC. Its protein is CASSRDFYGYTF.

The chain combines TRBV5-1 with TRBJ1-2; 10 bases agree with TRBD1. The CDR3 is 15 amino acids. The V segment lost 6 bases and the J segment 7 bases; nucleotides outside the gene matches: 12. Germline V gene sequence: CDR1 SGHRS, CDR2 YFSETQ. CDR3 residues: CASNLVGTGEAGYTF. The CDR3 bases are TGCGCCAGCAACCTTGTGGGGACAGGGGAGGCTGGCTACACCTTC.

V usage is TRBV27 and J usage is TRBJ2-1, with D perhaps matching TRBD1 (5 bases). Germline CDR1 reads MNHEY; CDR2 reads SMNVEV (reference sequence). CDR3 size: 15 residues. The germline V and J ends were trimmed by 5 bases and 1 base, with 12 bases remaining between them. For the CDR3, the DNA is TGTGCCAGCAGTATCCAGGGTGCGTCCTACAATGAGCAGTTCTTC. This gives the protein CASSIQGASYNEQFF.

This sequence joins TRBV21-1 and TRBJ1-5; TRBD1, the D gene given by the table, was not confirmed from the DNA. TRBV21-1 is a recognized pseudogene. The CDR3 sequence is 18 residues long. The CDR3 bases are TGTGCCAGCAGCAAGAAGGACAGGGGGACGAAGAGCAATCAGCCCCAGCATTTT. Protein: CASSKKDRGTKSNQPQHF.

This clone was observed a single time. The chain is built from TRBV19 and TRBJ2-3, with 7 bases fitting TRBD1. Germline CDR1 reads LNHDA; CDR2 reads SQIVND (reference sequence). This CDR3 comprises 15 residues. V lost 6 bases to trimming and J lost 3 bases; unmatched junction nucleotides: 9. The CDR3 nucleotides are TGTGCCAGTAGCAGCCTCGGACAGGTAACAGATACGCAGTATTTT. This sequence encodes CASSSLGQVTDTQYF. Complete variable domain (other parts from reference TRBV19 and TRBJ2-3): DGGITQSPKYLFRKEGQNVTLSCEQNLNHDAMYWYRQDPGQGLRLIYYSQIVNDFQKGDIAEGYSVSREKKESFPLTVTSAQKNPTAFYLCASSSLGQVTDTQYFGPGTRLTVL.